This TCR beta chain was identified during a study of blood T cells in healthy people across ages. Together with a sample-barcoded 5' primer, a J-beta primer mix was included in a second PCR lasting about 6 to 11 cycles. TCRdb fed the 5' RACE reads into MiXCR, producing one record per CDR3 protein. The sample includes roughly 930,000 distinct CDR3 sequences, around 48% seen only once; the top ten take over 10%. The V gene's germline CDR1 is SGHAT and CDR2 FQNNGV. Unmatched junction bases numbered 11, after V lost 1 base and J lost 7 bases. This CDR3 has 18 residues. The rearrangement uses TRBV11-2 and TRBJ2-1; 12 bases align to TRBD2. The source material was blood. This TCR was sampled from a man aged 25 to 40 in good health. This CDR3 is CASSLAGRLAGGTNEQFF. The CDR3 DNA is TGTGCCAGCAGCTTAGCTGGTAGGCTAGCGGGGGGGACGAATGAGCAGTTCTTC.